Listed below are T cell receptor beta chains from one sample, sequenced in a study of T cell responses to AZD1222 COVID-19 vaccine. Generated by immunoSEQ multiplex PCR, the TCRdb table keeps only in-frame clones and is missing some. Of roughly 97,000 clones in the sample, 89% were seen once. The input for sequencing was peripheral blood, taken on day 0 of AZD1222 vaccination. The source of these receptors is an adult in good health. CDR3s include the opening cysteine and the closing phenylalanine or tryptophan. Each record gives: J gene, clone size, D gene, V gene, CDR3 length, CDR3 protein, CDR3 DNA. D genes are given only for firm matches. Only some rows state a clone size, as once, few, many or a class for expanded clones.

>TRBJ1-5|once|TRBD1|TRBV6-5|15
CASTGQGAGNQPQHF
TGTGCCAGCACCGGACAGGGCGCAGGCAATCAGCCCCAGCATTTT
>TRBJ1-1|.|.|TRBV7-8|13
CASSSSGRTEAFF
TGTGCCAGCAGCTCCTCTGGGCGTACTGAAGCTTTCTTT
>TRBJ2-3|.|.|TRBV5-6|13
CASSLVAPDTQYF
TGTGCCAGCAGCTTAGTGGCGCCAGATACGCAGTATTTT
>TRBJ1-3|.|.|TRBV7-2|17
CASSLVSTGTSGNTIYF
TGTGCCAGCAGCTTAGTTTCCACAGGGACGTCTGGAAACACCATATATTTT
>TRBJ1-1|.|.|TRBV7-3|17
CASSLDPWAGSNTEAFF
TGTGCCAGCAGCTTAGACCCCTGGGCAGGATCTAACACTGAAGCTTTCTTT
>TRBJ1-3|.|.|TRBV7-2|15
CASSLAGLTGNTIYF
TGTGCCAGCAGCTTAGCCGGACTTACTGGAAACACCATATATTTT
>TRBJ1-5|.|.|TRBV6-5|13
CASKNLQGQPQHF
TGTGCCAGCAAAAACCTACAGGGTCAGCCCCAGCATTTT
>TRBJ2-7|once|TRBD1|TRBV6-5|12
CASSYEGQNIHF
TGTGCCAGCAGTTACGAGGGACAGAACATACACTTC
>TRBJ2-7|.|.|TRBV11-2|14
CASSFGGSGYEQYF
TGTGCCAGCAGCTTTGGGGGTAGCGGCTACGAGCAGTACTTC
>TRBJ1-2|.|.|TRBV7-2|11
CASSRGDGYTF
TGTGCCAGCAGCCGAGGGGACGGCTACACCTTC
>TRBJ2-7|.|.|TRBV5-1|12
CASSLVGYEQYF
TGCGCCAGCAGCTTGGTAGGGTACGAGCAGTACTTC